Listed below are T cell receptor beta chains from one sample, sequenced in a study of human thymus T cells. The data were produced by immunoSEQ multiplex PCR, yet TCRdb's version contains in-frame clones alone and is incomplete. Of about 50,000 clones in the sample, around 93% are singletons; the top ten hold about 0.16%. The specimen was blood. The source of these receptors is a girl less than two years old with a congenital heart defect but otherwise immunologically healthy. Both conserved end residues are part of each CDR3. The order of the fields is D gene, clone size, J gene, V gene, CDR3 DNA, CDR3 protein. A D gene is named only where the DNA matches it firmly. Size is stated for part of the rows, as once, few or many counts, or as a class when the clone is expanded.

d_gene: -; abundance: -; j_gene: TRBJ1-4; v_gene: TRBV25-1; CDR3nt: TGTGCCAGCAGTGAAGTGGGGAACGAAAAACTGTTTTTT; CDR3aa: CASSEVGNEKLFF
d_gene: TRBD2; abundance: -; j_gene: TRBJ2-1; v_gene: TRBV10-1; CDR3nt: TGCGCCACCCCCCGGTGGGCTAGCGGGACGGGGAATGAGCAGTTCTTC; CDR3aa: CATPRWASGTGNEQFF
d_gene: -; abundance: -; j_gene: TRBJ2-3; v_gene: TRBV2; CDR3nt: TGTGCCAGCAGTGATCTTTGGCGGGGACCGCCCGATACGCAGTATTTT; CDR3aa: CASSDLWRGPPDTQYF
d_gene: -; abundance: -; j_gene: TRBJ1-1; v_gene: TRBV18; CDR3nt: TGTGCCAGCTCACCTCATACGAACACTGAAGCTTTCTTT; CDR3aa: CASSPHTNTEAFF
d_gene: TRBD1; abundance: -; j_gene: TRBJ1-1; v_gene: TRBV9; CDR3nt: TGTGCCAGCAGCGTACGGACAGGTGGGACTGAAGCTTTCTTT; CDR3aa: CASSVRTGGTEAFF
d_gene: -; abundance: once; j_gene: TRBJ2-2; v_gene: TRBV18; CDR3nt: TGTGCCAGCTCACCACTAGCGAACACCGGGGAGCTGTTTTTT; CDR3aa: CASSPLANTGELFF
d_gene: -; abundance: -; j_gene: TRBJ2-1; v_gene: TRBV27; CDR3nt: TGTGCCAGCTCCCAGGGGGAGGCCTCTGGTGAGCAGTTCTTC; CDR3aa: CASSQGEASGEQFF
d_gene: -; abundance: few; j_gene: TRBJ2-3; v_gene: TRBV12-5; CDR3nt: TGTGCTAGTGCCAAGACGGATAGCACAGATACGCAGTATTTT; CDR3aa: CASAKTDSTDTQYF
d_gene: TRBD2; abundance: -; j_gene: TRBJ2-7; v_gene: TRBV4-2; CDR3nt: TGTGCCAGCAGCCCCCGCGGGAGCTCCTACGAGCAGTACTTC; CDR3aa: CASSPRGSSYEQYF
d_gene: TRBD1; abundance: -; j_gene: TRBJ2-1; v_gene: TRBV18; CDR3nt: TGTGCCAGCTCTACGACCGGGACAGGGGGAATACCCAAGATTTACAATGAGCAGTTCTTC; CDR3aa: CASSTTGTGGIPKIYNEQFF
d_gene: -; abundance: -; j_gene: TRBJ2-1; v_gene: TRBV5-1; CDR3nt: TGCGCCAGCAGCTTGGATGTAAAAGCGGCCTCCTACAATGAGCAGTTCTTC; CDR3aa: CASSLDVKAASYNEQFF
d_gene: -; abundance: -; j_gene: TRBJ1-1; v_gene: TRBV6-5; CDR3nt: TGTGCCAGCAGTTACCAGTCTGACACTGAAGCTTTCTTT; CDR3aa: CASSYQSDTEAFF
d_gene: TRBD1; abundance: -; j_gene: TRBJ1-5; v_gene: TRBV9; CDR3nt: TGTGCCAGCAGCGTAGCCCTAGCATCCGGGACAGGGCATACAAATCAGCCCCAGCATTTT; CDR3aa: CASSVALASGTGHTNQPQHF
d_gene: TRBD1; abundance: -; j_gene: TRBJ2-3; v_gene: TRBV25-1; CDR3nt: TGTGCCAGCAGTGAATCTGACAGGGCAGATACGCAGTATTTT; CDR3aa: CASSESDRADTQYF
d_gene: -; abundance: -; j_gene: TRBJ1-2; v_gene: TRBV30; CDR3nt: TGTGCCTGGAGTGTAGAGGACCGCTATGGCTACACCTTC; CDR3aa: CAWSVEDRYGYTF
d_gene: -; abundance: -; j_gene: TRBJ2-1; v_gene: TRBV18; CDR3nt: TGTGCCAGCTCACCATCCAGGGGTGGACTAGGGGGAGATGAGCAGTTCTTC; CDR3aa: CASSPSRGGLGGDEQFF
d_gene: -; abundance: -; j_gene: TRBJ2-3; v_gene: TRBV7-6; CDR3nt: TGTGCCAGCAGCTTAGTAGGGGGAGTGACAGATACGCAGTATTTT; CDR3aa: CASSLVGGVTDTQYF
d_gene: -; abundance: -; j_gene: TRBJ2-7; v_gene: TRBV11-2; CDR3nt: TGTGCCAGCAGCAGCGTCCGGGACTCCCCCTCCTACGAGCAGTACTTC; CDR3aa: CASSSVRDSPSYEQYF
d_gene: TRBD2; abundance: -; j_gene: TRBJ2-1; v_gene: TRBV5-1; CDR3nt: TGCGCCAGCAGCTTCACACTAGCGGGAGAATCATCGCAGTTCTTC; CDR3aa: CASSFTLAGESSQFF
d_gene: TRBD2; abundance: -; j_gene: TRBJ2-4; v_gene: TRBV5-4; CDR3nt: TGTGCCAGCAGCTTGGACGGGAGGAACATTCAGTACTTC; CDR3aa: CASSLDGRNIQYF
d_gene: TRBD2; abundance: -; j_gene: TRBJ2-7; v_gene: TRBV27; CDR3nt: TGTGCCAGCAGTTCGAGTAGCGGGAGGGTCTACGAGCAGTACTTC; CDR3aa: CASSSSSGRVYEQYF
d_gene: -; abundance: -; j_gene: TRBJ2-7; v_gene: TRBV27; CDR3nt: TGTGCCAGCAGTTTGATAGCCCAATCCTACGAGCAGTACTTC; CDR3aa: CASSLIAQSYEQYF
d_gene: -; abundance: -; j_gene: TRBJ2-1; v_gene: TRBV9; CDR3nt: TGTGCCAGCAGCGTAGGAGCGGGCTACTACAATGAGCAGTTCTTC; CDR3aa: CASSVGAGYYNEQFF
d_gene: TRBD2; abundance: -; j_gene: TRBJ2-3; v_gene: TRBV18; CDR3nt: TGTGCCAGCTCACCACCGGGCTTAGCGGGAACAGATACGCAGTATTTT; CDR3aa: CASSPPGLAGTDTQYF
d_gene: TRBD1; abundance: -; j_gene: TRBJ2-3; v_gene: TRBV27; CDR3nt: TGTGCCAGCAGTCCTAGGGGGCGGGGCACAGATACGCAGTATTTT; CDR3aa: CASSPRGRGTDTQYF
d_gene: TRBD1; abundance: -; j_gene: TRBJ2-7; v_gene: TRBV10-2; CDR3nt: TGCGCCAGCAAACAGGGGTCCTACGAGCAGTACTTC; CDR3aa: CASKQGSYEQYF
d_gene: TRBD1; abundance: -; j_gene: TRBJ1-1; v_gene: TRBV15; CDR3nt: TGTGCCACCAGCAGAGATAGGGCAGGGGGGAACACTGAAGCTTTCTTT; CDR3aa: CATSRDRAGGNTEAFF
d_gene: -; abundance: -; j_gene: TRBJ2-7; v_gene: TRBV23-1; CDR3nt: TGCGCCAGCAGTCATGAGGGGGACTTC; CDR3aa: CASSHEGDF
d_gene: TRBD1; abundance: -; j_gene: TRBJ1-5; v_gene: TRBV5-5; CDR3nt: TGTGCCAGCAGCTTTAGGACAGGCGTCAATCAGCCCCAGCATTTT; CDR3aa: CASSFRTGVNQPQHF
d_gene: -; abundance: -; j_gene: TRBJ2-6; v_gene: TRBV5-1; CDR3nt: TGCGCCAGCAGCTTGATCCCCGACTTTGGGGCCAACGTCCTGACTTTC; CDR3aa: CASSLIPDFGANVLTF
d_gene: -; abundance: -; j_gene: TRBJ1-1; v_gene: TRBV6-5; CDR3nt: TGTGCCAGCAGTTCCACTCCCGGGACGGAAAACACTGAAGCTTTCTTT; CDR3aa: CASSSTPGTENTEAFF
d_gene: -; abundance: -; j_gene: TRBJ1-4; v_gene: TRBV2; CDR3nt: TGTGCCAGCAGAGGGGACGGTGAAAAACTGTTTTTT; CDR3aa: CASRGDGEKLFF
d_gene: -; abundance: -; j_gene: TRBJ2-7; v_gene: TRBV5-6; CDR3nt: TGTGCCAGCAGCTTGGTGGGTCGCTCCTACGAGCAGTACTTC; CDR3aa: CASSLVGRSYEQYF
d_gene: -; abundance: -; j_gene: TRBJ1-2; v_gene: TRBV6-4; CDR3nt: TGTGCCAGCAGTGTTACAAGGGGATATGGCTACACCTTC; CDR3aa: CASSVTRGYGYTF
d_gene: -; abundance: -; j_gene: TRBJ2-2; v_gene: TRBV5-1; CDR3nt: TGCGCCACCCAGAGGGGAGAGAACACCGGGGAGCTGTTTTTT; CDR3aa: CATQRGENTGELFF
d_gene: TRBD2; abundance: -; j_gene: TRBJ2-7; v_gene: TRBV19; CDR3nt: TGTGCCAGTAGTCCTGGGACTAGCGGGAGCTCCTACGAGCAGTACTTC; CDR3aa: CASSPGTSGSSYEQYF
d_gene: TRBD1; abundance: once; j_gene: TRBJ1-5; v_gene: TRBV19; CDR3nt: TGTGCCAGTAGTTGGGACAGGGGAGATCAGCCCCAGCATTTT; CDR3aa: CASSWDRGDQPQHF
d_gene: TRBD1; abundance: -; j_gene: TRBJ2-2; v_gene: TRBV25-1; CDR3nt: TGTGCCAGCTCGGGACAGAGCCCCGGGGAGCTGTTTTTT; CDR3aa: CASSGQSPGELFF
d_gene: -; abundance: -; j_gene: TRBJ2-5; v_gene: TRBV7-3; CDR3nt: TGTGCCAGCAGCTCCCGCCCTCAGGACGGAGGGACCCAGTACTTC; CDR3aa: CASSSRPQDGGTQYF
d_gene: TRBD1; abundance: -; j_gene: TRBJ2-7; v_gene: TRBV4-3; CDR3nt: TGCGCCAGCAGCCCTAAGACAGGACAGGGGGTCTACGAGCAGTACTTC; CDR3aa: CASSPKTGQGVYEQYF
d_gene: -; abundance: -; j_gene: TRBJ1-1; v_gene: TRBV2; CDR3nt: TGTGCCAGCAGTGAGGGGGCCTACCGAGACACTGAAGCTTTCTTT; CDR3aa: CASSEGAYRDTEAFF
d_gene: -; abundance: -; j_gene: TRBJ2-1; v_gene: TRBV7-9; CDR3nt: TGTGCCAGCAGCTTAGGTCCTACTGAGCAGTTCTTC; CDR3aa: CASSLGPTEQFF
d_gene: -; abundance: -; j_gene: TRBJ1-1; v_gene: TRBV7-2; CDR3nt: TGTGCCAGCAGCTTAAGCGGGACTGAAGCTTTCTTT; CDR3aa: CASSLSGTEAFF
d_gene: TRBD1; abundance: -; j_gene: TRBJ1-4; v_gene: TRBV27; CDR3nt: TGTGCCAGCAGTAGAAGGCGGGACAGTTTAAATGAAAAACTGTTTTTT; CDR3aa: CASSRRRDSLNEKLFF
d_gene: -; abundance: -; j_gene: TRBJ2-7; v_gene: TRBV10-3; CDR3nt: TGTGCCATCAGTGAGTCGGCGTACGAGCAGTACTTC; CDR3aa: CAISESAYEQYF